The sequence of this T cell receptor (beta chain) was determined in a study of OX40 agonist ivuxolimab in advanced cancers. Study-wide points: Circulating CD4+ and CD8+ T cells showed clonal expansion by week 6 at 0.1 to 3.0 mg/kg. More expanded clones were seen, on average, in CD8+ T cells than in CD4+.

Sequencing was performed with immunoSEQ multiplex PCR; in TCRdb, only in-frame clones are kept and a portion is missing. The sample records tens of thousands of clones, roughly nine tenths being singletons. A note on this clone: The antigen remains unidentified. Additional DNA sequences in this sample encode the identical CDR3.

There are 13 residues in the CDR3. The V gene lost 3 bases and the J gene lost 2 bases, with 7 bases spanning the gap. CDR1 LNHDA and CDR2 SQIVND come from the germline V gene (reference sequence). The chain joins TRBV19 to TRBJ1-1; possible D gene TRBD1, 6 bases. The sample consisted of CD4+ or CD8+ T cells sorted from blood, taken in a trial of the OX40 agonist ivuxolimab. This clonotype was obtained from an adult with an advanced solid tumor such as melanoma, head and neck, liver or kidney cancer. The CDR3 nucleotides are TGTGCCAGTAGTATGGGGGGCAACACTGAAGCTTTCTTT. This codes for CASSMGGNTEAFF.